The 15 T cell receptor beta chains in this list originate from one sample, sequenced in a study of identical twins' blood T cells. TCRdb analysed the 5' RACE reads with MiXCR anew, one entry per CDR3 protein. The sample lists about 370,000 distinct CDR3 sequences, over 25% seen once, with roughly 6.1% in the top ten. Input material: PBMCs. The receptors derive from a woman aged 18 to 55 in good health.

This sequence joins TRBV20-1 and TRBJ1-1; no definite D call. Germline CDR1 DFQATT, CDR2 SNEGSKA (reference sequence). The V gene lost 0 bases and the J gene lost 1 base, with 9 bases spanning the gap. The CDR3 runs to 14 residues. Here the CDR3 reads CSARDLQANTEAFF. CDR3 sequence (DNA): TGCAGTGCTAGAGATCTCCAGGCGAACACTGAAGCTTTCTTT.

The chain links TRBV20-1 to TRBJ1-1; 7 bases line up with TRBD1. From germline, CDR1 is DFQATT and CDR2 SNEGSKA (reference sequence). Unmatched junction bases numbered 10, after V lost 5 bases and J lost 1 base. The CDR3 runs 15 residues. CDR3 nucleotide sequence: TGCAGTGCTCGAAATGCCGGGACAGAGAACACTGAAGCTTTCTTT. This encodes CSARNAGTENTEAFF.

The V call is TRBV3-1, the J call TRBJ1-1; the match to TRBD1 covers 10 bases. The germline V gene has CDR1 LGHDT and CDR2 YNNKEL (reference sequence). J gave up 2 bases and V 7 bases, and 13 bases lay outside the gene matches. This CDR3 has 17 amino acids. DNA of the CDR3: TGTGCCAGCACCTCAGTAGGGACAGGGGTGGTAAACACTGAAGCTTTCTTT. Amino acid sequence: CASTSVGTGVVNTEAFF.

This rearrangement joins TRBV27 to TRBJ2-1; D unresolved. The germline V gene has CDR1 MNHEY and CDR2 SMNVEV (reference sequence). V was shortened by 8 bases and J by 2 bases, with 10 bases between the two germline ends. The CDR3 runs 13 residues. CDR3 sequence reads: CASGSDPYNEQFF. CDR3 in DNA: TGTGCCAGCGGCTCGGACCCCTACAATGAGCAGTTCTTC.

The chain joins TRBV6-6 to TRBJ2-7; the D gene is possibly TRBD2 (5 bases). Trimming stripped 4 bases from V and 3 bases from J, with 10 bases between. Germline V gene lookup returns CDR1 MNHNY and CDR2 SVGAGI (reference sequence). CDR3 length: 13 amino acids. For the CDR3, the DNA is TGTGCCAGCAGTTCATCGAGCGGCTACGAGCAGTACTTC. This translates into CASSSSSGYEQYF.

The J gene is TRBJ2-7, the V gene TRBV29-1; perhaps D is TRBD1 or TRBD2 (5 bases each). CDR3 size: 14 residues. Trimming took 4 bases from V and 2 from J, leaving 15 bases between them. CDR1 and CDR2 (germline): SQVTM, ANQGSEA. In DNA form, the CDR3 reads TGCAGCGTTGTGTGGGGACGGGGTACCTACGAGCAGTACTTC. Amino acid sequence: CSVVWGRGTYEQYF.

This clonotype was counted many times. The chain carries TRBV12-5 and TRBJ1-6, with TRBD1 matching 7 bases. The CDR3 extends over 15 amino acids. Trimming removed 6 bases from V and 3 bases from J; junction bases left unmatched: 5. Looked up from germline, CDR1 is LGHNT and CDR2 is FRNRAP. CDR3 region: CASGETGVYNSPLHF. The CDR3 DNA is TGTGCTAGTGGAGAAACAGGGGTCTATAATTCACCCCTCCACTTT. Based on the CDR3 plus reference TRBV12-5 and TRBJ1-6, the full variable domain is DARVTQTPRHKVTEMGQEVTMRCQPILGHNTVFWYRQTMMQGLELLAYFRNRAPLDDSGMPKDRFSAEMPDATLATLKIQPSEPRDSAVYFCASGETGVYNSPLHFGNGTRLTVT.

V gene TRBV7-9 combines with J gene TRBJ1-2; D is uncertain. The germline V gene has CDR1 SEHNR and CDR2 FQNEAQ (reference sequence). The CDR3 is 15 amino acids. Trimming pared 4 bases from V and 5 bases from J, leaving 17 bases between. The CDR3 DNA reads TGTGCCAGCAGCTCGACCCTCCAGGACGCGTATGGCTACACCTTC. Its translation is CASSSTLQDAYGYTF.

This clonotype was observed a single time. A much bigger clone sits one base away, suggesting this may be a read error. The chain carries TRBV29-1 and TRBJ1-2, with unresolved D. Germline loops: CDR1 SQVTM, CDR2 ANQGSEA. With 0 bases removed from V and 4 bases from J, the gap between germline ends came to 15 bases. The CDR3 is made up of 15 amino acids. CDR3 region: CSVEENRPDLYGYTF. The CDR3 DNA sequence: TGCAGCGTTGAAGAAAATCGGCCGGATCTCTATGGCTACACCTTC.

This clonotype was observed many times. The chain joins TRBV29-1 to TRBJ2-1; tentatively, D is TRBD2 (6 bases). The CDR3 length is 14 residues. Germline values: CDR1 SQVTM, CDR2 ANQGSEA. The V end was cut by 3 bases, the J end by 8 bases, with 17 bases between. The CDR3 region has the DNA TGCAGCGTTGATACACTAGCAGCCATGGATGAGCAGTTCTTC. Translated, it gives CSVDTLAAMDEQFF.

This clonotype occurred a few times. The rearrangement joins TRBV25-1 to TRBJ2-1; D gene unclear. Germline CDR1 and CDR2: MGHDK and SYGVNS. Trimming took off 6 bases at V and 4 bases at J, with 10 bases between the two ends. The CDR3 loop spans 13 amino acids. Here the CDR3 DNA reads TGTGCCAGCAGATCTCAGAGTTACAATGAGCAGTTCTTC. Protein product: CASRSQSYNEQFF.

CDR3 residues: CASTFSTDSLYGYTF. For the CDR3, the DNA is TGTGCCAGCACCTTCTCCACGGACAGCCTCTATGGCTACACCTTC. This chain uses TRBV27 with TRBJ1-2; D perhaps matches TRBD1 (6 bases). In germline, CDR1 is MNHEY, CDR2 SMNVEV (reference sequence). This CDR3 region has 15 residues. V dropped 7 bases and J dropped 4 bases, with 19 bases sitting between them.

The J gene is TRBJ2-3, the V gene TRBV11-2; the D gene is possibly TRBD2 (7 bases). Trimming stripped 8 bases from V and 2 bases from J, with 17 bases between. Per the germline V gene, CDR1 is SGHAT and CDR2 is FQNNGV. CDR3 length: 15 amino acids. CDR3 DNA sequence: TGTGCCAGCTGCGAAGGGGGGGTGGTCACAGATACGCAGTATTTT. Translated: CASCEGGVVTDTQYF. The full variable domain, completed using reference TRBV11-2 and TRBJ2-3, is EAGVAQSPRYKIIEKRQSVAFWCNPISGHATLYWYQQILGQGPKLLIQFQNNGVVDDSQLPKDRFSAERLKGVDSTLKIQPAKLEDSAVYLCASCEGGVVTDTQYFGPGTRLTVL.

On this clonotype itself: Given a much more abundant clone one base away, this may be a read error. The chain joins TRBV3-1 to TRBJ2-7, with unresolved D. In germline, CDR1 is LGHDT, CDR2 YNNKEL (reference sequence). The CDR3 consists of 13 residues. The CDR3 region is CASSPDGPYGQYF. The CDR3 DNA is TGTGCCAGCAGCCCGGACGGACCCTACGGGCAGTACTTC.

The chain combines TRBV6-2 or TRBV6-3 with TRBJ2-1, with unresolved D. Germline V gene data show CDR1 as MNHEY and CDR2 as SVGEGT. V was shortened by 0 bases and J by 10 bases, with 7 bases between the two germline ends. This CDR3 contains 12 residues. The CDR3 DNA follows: TGTGCCAGCAGTTACTCCCTCAGCGAGCAGTTCTTC. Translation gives CASSYSLSEQFF.